Listed here are 29 T cell receptor beta chains from one sample, sequenced in a study of shared clonotypes between healthy human individuals. Naive CD8 cells, CD45RO-negative and positively selected for CCR7, excluded terminally differentiated effector memory CD45RA+ cells. Sequencing was performed with immunoSEQ multiplex PCR; in TCRdb, only in-frame clones are kept and a portion is missing. The table has 2 million or so clones, approximately 95% seen once. Material for sequencing was naive CD8+ T cells sorted from blood. Receptors were obtained from a man aged 18 to 29 in good health.

This sequence joins TRBV2 and TRBJ1-5; TRBD1 might be the D (5 bases). This CDR3 is 17 amino acids long. The V gene's germline CDR1 is SNHLY and CDR2 FYNNEI. With 3 bases removed from V and 3 bases from J, the gap between germline ends came to 18 bases. In nucleotides, the CDR3 is TGTGCCAGCAGTGATCGGACCGTAGGGGTTGACAATCAGCCCCAGCATTTT. It is translated as CASSDRTVGVDNQPQHF. The full variable domain, with the rest looked up from reference TRBV2 and TRBJ1-5, is EPEVTQTPSHQVTQMGQEVILRCVPISNHLYFYWYRQILGQKVEFLVSFYNNEISEKSEIFDDQFSVERPDGSNFTLKIRSTKLEDSAMYFCASSDRTVGVDNQPQHFGDGTRLSIL.

This clone was seen only once. This chain uses TRBV4-3 with TRBJ1-2; D remains unclear. The ends were cut back, 0 bases at V and 0 bases at J, with 14 bases in the middle. The CDR3 has 17 amino acids. The germline CDR1 and CDR2 sequences are LGHNA and YSLEER. The CDR3 loop is CASSQDPGFGPNYGYTF. The CDR3 nucleotides are TGCGCCAGCAGCCAAGATCCGGGGTTCGGGCCTAACTATGGCTACACCTTC.

The chain has TRBV2 and TRBJ1-1; D not certain. This CDR3 has 13 amino acids. The germline V gene encodes CDR1 SNHLY and CDR2 FYNNEI. Trimming took 6 bases from V and 2 from J, leaving 10 bases between them. The CDR3 sequence is CASRRTSNTEAFF. The CDR3 DNA reads as TGTGCCAGCAGGCGGACTTCAAACACTGAAGCTTTCTTT.

The chain links TRBV7-9 to TRBJ1-1; D gene unclear. V was pared by 1 base and J by 3 bases, with 12 bases between. The CDR3 is 15 residues long. The germline V gene encodes CDR1 SEHNR and CDR2 FQNEAQ (reference sequence). Here the CDR3 DNA reads TGTGCCAGCAGCTTAGTTTTGGGGATGGACACTGAAGCTTTCTTT. This translates into CASSLVLGMDTEAFF.

V gene TRBV4-3 combines with J gene TRBJ2-7; tentatively, D is TRBD2 (5 bases). V was clipped by 1 base and J by 1 base, with 17 bases between them. Germline lookup yields CDR1 LGHNA and CDR2 YSLEER. CDR3 length: 17 residues. The DNA of the CDR3 is TGCGCCAGCAGCCAAGGGGCAAGCGGATTTGAGTCCTACGAGCAGTACTTC. Protein sequence: CASSQGASGFESYEQYF.

The gene calls are TRBV5-4 and TRBJ1-2, with D possibly matching TRBD1 (6 bases). The CDR3 has 13 residues. With 5 bases removed from V and 6 bases from J, the gap between germline ends came to 14 bases. Germline assignment: CDR1 SGHNT and CDR2 YYREEE (reference sequence). Written as DNA, the CDR3 is TGTGCCAGCAGGAAGTGGGGGGCGGATGGCTACACCTTC. Its protein product is CASRKWGADGYTF. Variable domain in full (rest from reference TRBV5-4 and TRBJ1-2): ETGVTQSPTHLIKTRGQQVTLRCSSQSGHNTVSWYQQALGQGPQFIFQYYREEENGRGNFPPRFSGLQFPNYSSELNVNALELDDSALYLCASRKWGADGYTFGSGTRLTVV.

The chain carries TRBV29-1 and TRBJ1-1; 9 bases match TRBD1. The V and J ends lost 3 bases and 5 bases, in that order; junction bases with no gene match: 4. The CDR3 is 13 residues long. Per the germline V gene, CDR1 is SQVTM and CDR2 is ANQGSEA. The chain's CDR3 is CSVDTDRGTEAFF. The CDR3 DNA sequence: TGCAGCGTTGACACGGACAGGGGAACTGAAGCTTTCTTT. Drawing the rest from reference TRBV29-1 and TRBJ1-1, the complete variable domain is SAVISQKPSRDICQRGTSLTIQCQVDSQVTMMFWYRQQPGQSLTLIATANQGSEATYESGFVIDKFPISRPNLTFSTLTVSNMSPEDSSIYLCSVDTDRGTEAFFGQGTRLTVV.

The chain recombines TRBV6-5 with TRBJ2-1, with 9 bases fitting TRBD2. CDR1 is MNHEY, CDR2 SVGAGI, per germline. J was trimmed by 9 bases and V by 2 bases; bases with no gene match: 11. This CDR3 spans 16 amino acids. The CDR3 spells CASSYEFLAGSREQFF. The CDR3 DNA reads as TGTGCCAGCAGTTACGAATTTCTAGCGGGATCGCGTGAGCAGTTCTTC.

The V gene is TRBV27, the J gene TRBJ2-7; TRBD2 agrees at 8 bases. Germline V gene lookup returns CDR1 MNHEY and CDR2 SMNVEV (reference sequence). With V trimmed by 6 bases and J by 4 bases, 8 bases remained unmatched. The length of the CDR3 is 14 residues. CDR3 DNA: TGTGCCAGCAGCCCGGGACTAGATGAATACGAGCAGTACTTC. This encodes CASSPGLDEYEQYF.

The J gene is TRBJ1-2, the V gene TRBV2; TRBD1 might be the D (5 bases). The germline V and J ends were trimmed by 3 bases and 10 bases, with 24 bases remaining between them. The CDR3 is made up of 16 amino acids. Germline V CDR1 and CDR2: SNHLY, FYNNEI. In DNA, the CDR3 is TGTGCCAGCAGTGATAACCCTTCAGGGAGGGCGGATGACTACACCTTC. Its translation is CASSDNPSGRADDYTF.

The V and J genes are TRBV6-6 and TRBJ1-1, with D possibly being TRBD1 (5 bases). Trimming pared 0 bases from V and 3 bases from J, leaving 11 bases between. Germline V gene lookup returns CDR1 MNHNY and CDR2 SVGAGI (reference sequence). The CDR3 sequence is 15 residues long. The CDR3 coding sequence is TGTGCCAGCAGTTACTCGGCAGGGATGGACACTGAAGCTTTCTTT. Protein product: CASSYSAGMDTEAFF.

This clone turned up a few times. This sequence joins TRBV6-5 and TRBJ1-1, with TRBD1 matching over 10 bases. The CDR3 spans 14 residues. Trimming removed 6 bases from V and 4 bases from J; junction bases left unmatched: 5. The germline V gene has CDR1 MNHEY and CDR2 SVGAGI. The DNA for the CDR3 is TGTGCCAGCAGCCGACAGGGGGCGGTCACTGAAGCTTTCTTT. It specifies CASSRQGAVTEAFF.

This chain links TRBV29-1 with TRBJ2-7; tentatively, D is TRBD1 or TRBD2 (5 bases each). Per the germline V gene, CDR1 is SQVTM and CDR2 is ANQGSEA. The CDR3 covers 12 residues. V shed 8 bases and J shed 2 bases, with 13 bases lying between them. CDR3 nucleotide sequence: TGCAGCTCCACGGGGACCGCCTACGAGCAGTACTTC. Translating it yields CSSTGTAYEQYF.

The chain uses TRBV7-2 and TRBJ2-7; D may correspond to TRBD1 or TRBD2 (5 bases each). This CDR3 is built from 14 residues. V was cut by 3 bases and J by 0 bases, with 9 bases left in between. Germline assignment: CDR1 SGHTA and CDR2 FQGNSA. This chain's CDR3 is CASSFEGRSYEQYF. Written as DNA, the CDR3 is TGTGCCAGCAGCTTTGAGGGGCGCTCCTACGAGCAGTACTTC.

The rearrangement joins TRBV5-6 to TRBJ2-2; TRBD1 aligns across 10 bases. Germline lookup yields CDR1 SGHDT and CDR2 YYEEEE. The CDR3 has 15 residues. The V segment lost 4 bases and the J segment 5 bases; nucleotides outside the gene matches: 5. DNA of the CDR3: TGTGCCAGCAGCATCCGGGACAGGGGAACCGGGGAGCTGTTTTTT. Residues: CASSIRDRGTGELFF.

Notes on this clone: The sample carries other DNA sequences with the same CDR3. The chain uses TRBV19 and TRBJ2-7; D remains unclear. The length of the CDR3 is 13 residues. Germline V lookup: CDR1 LNHDA, CDR2 SQIVND (reference sequence). Trimming left V 2 bases short and J 0 bases short, with 5 bases between. In DNA form, the CDR3 reads TGTGCCAGTAGTATAAAGAGCTCCTACGAGCAGTACTTC. As protein: CASSIKSSYEQYF.

The V and J genes are TRBV9 and TRBJ2-1; D remains unclear. Per germline, CDR1 SGDLS and CDR2 YYNGEE. The CDR3 loop spans 13 amino acids. V lost 0 bases to trimming and J lost 9 bases, with 10 bases between them. CDR3 protein: CASSVDSTGEQFF. In DNA form, the CDR3 reads TGTGCCAGCAGCGTAGACAGTACGGGTGAGCAGTTCTTC.

V and J are TRBV10-1 and TRBJ2-1, with TRBD2 identical over 10 bases. Germline trimming cut 2 bases from V and 5 bases from J; bases unmatched to any gene: 6. CDR3 length: 16 amino acids. Germline V gene sequence: CDR1 WNHNN, CDR2 SYGVQD (reference sequence). Written as DNA, the CDR3 is TGCGCCAGCAGTGAGCTGTCGCTAGCGGGGGACAATGAGCAGTTCTTC. It yields the protein CASSELSLAGDNEQFF.

The chain couples TRBV19 to TRBJ1-2; D gene unclear. The CDR3 is 14 amino acids. Germline loops: CDR1 LNHDA, CDR2 SQIVND (reference sequence). Trimming left V 5 bases short and J 5 bases short, with 15 bases between. This CDR3 is CASSPAQEGYGYTF. The CDR3 DNA is TGTGCCAGTAGTCCCGCGCAGGAGGGATATGGCTACACCTTC. Together with reference TRBV19 and TRBJ1-2, the CDR3 gives the full variable domain: DGGITQSPKYLFRKEGQNVTLSCEQNLNHDAMYWYRQDPGQGLRLIYYSQIVNDFQKGDIAEGYSVSREKKESFPLTVTSAQKNPTAFYLCASSPAQEGYGYTFGSGTRLTVV.

The chain employs TRBV28 and TRBJ2-1; D is unresolved. With 4 bases removed from V and 2 bases from J, the gap between germline ends came to 15 bases. Germline loops: CDR1 MDHEN, CDR2 SYDVKM. The length of the CDR3 is 16 residues. The CDR3 sequence: CASSSDTEFAYNEQFF. DNA for the CDR3: TGTGCCAGCAGTTCGGATACCGAATTTGCCTACAATGAGCAGTTCTTC.

The rearrangement links TRBV4-3 to TRBJ1-2; D gene uncertain. The length of the CDR3 is 14 residues. Germline CDR1 LGHNA, CDR2 YSLEER. V dropped 0 bases and J dropped 3 bases, with 8 bases sitting between them. Written as DNA, the CDR3 is TGCGCCAGCAGCCAAGAACCAGACTACTATGGCTACACCTTC. Amino acids: CASSQEPDYYGYTF.

This chain joins TRBV19 and TRBJ1-1; D not resolved. V gave up 1 base and J gave up 3 bases, with 6 bases separating them. This CDR3 has 13 residues. CDR1 is LNHDA and CDR2 is SQIVND in the germline V gene (reference sequence). The CDR3 region has the DNA TGTGCCAGTAGTATAGTTTACGACACTGAAGCTTTCTTT. Protein sequence: CASSIVYDTEAFF.

The chain couples TRBV7-9 to TRBJ2-3; D uncertain. CDR3 length equals 15 residues. Germline CDR1 SEHNR, CDR2 FQNEAQ (reference sequence). Deletions cut 1 base from V and 8 bases from J, with 16 bases between. The CDR3: CASSLGWENHGTQYF. CDR3 nucleotides: TGTGCCAGCAGCTTAGGATGGGAAAACCACGGTACGCAGTATTTT.

The chain joins TRBV29-1 to TRBJ2-1; 8 nucleotides align to TRBD2. Germline values: CDR1 SQVTM, CDR2 ANQGSEA. V lost 7 bases and J lost 1; bases outside the gene matches: 15. The CDR3 has 17 residues. This chain's CDR3 is CSAAGTPRGGSYNEQFF. In nucleotides, the CDR3 is TGCAGCGCTGCCGGGACCCCCCGGGGGGGTTCCTACAATGAGCAGTTCTTC.

The chain carries TRBV5-1 and TRBJ1-4, with D uncertain. Germline assignment: CDR1 SGHRS and CDR2 YFSETQ. The CDR3 is 13 amino acids. Trimming shortened V by 1 base and J by 4 bases, and 5 bases separated the two germline ends. CDR3: CASSLYYNEKLFF. As DNA, the CDR3 is TGCGCCAGCAGCTTGTATTATAATGAAAAACTGTTTTTT.

This chain uses TRBV5-4 with TRBJ2-6, with a possible D match to TRBD1 (6 bases). The CDR3 has 17 residues. Looked up from germline, CDR1 is SGHNT and CDR2 is YYREEE (reference sequence). V was trimmed by 4 bases and J by 2 bases, leaving 16 bases between them. CDR3 nucleotide sequence: TGTGCCAGCAGCGATCCAGGGGAAGGGCCTGGGGCCAACGTCCTGACTTTC. It specifies CASSDPGEGPGANVLTF. Drawing the rest from reference TRBV5-4 and TRBJ2-6, the complete variable domain is ETGVTQSPTHLIKTRGQQVTLRCSSQSGHNTVSWYQQALGQGPQFIFQYYREEENGRGNFPPRFSGLQFPNYSSELNVNALELDDSALYLCASSDPGEGPGANVLTFGAGSRLTVL.

This sequence joins TRBV19 and TRBJ2-1; TRBD2 matches at 10 bases. Unmatched junction bases numbered 6, after V lost 6 bases and J lost 7 bases. Germline CDR1 is LNHDA and CDR2 is SQIVND (reference sequence). CDR3 length equals 14 residues. CDR3 DNA: TGTGCCAGTAGCTCAGGGGGACTAGCGAATGAGCAGTTCTTC. Amino acids: CASSSGGLANEQFF.

The chain recombines TRBV27 with TRBJ1-5; no clear D gene. This CDR3 is 14 amino acids long. The germline V gene has CDR1 MNHEY and CDR2 SMNVEV (reference sequence). Trimming left V 7 bases short and J 4 bases short, with 14 bases between. This CDR3 is CASTTLGGNQPQHF. The CDR3 region has the DNA TGTGCCAGCACCACCTTAGGTGGGAATCAGCCCCAGCATTTT.

This rearrangement joins TRBV13 to TRBJ1-4; 8 bases align to TRBD1. The CDR3 runs 17 residues. The ends lost 5 bases at V and 6 bases at J; junction bases unmatched: 14. In germline, CDR1 is PRHDT, CDR2 FYEKMQ (reference sequence). The CDR3 protein is CASSHYGAGGTYEKLFF. CDR3 DNA: TGTGCCAGCAGCCATTATGGGGCAGGGGGCACCTATGAAAAACTGTTTTTT.